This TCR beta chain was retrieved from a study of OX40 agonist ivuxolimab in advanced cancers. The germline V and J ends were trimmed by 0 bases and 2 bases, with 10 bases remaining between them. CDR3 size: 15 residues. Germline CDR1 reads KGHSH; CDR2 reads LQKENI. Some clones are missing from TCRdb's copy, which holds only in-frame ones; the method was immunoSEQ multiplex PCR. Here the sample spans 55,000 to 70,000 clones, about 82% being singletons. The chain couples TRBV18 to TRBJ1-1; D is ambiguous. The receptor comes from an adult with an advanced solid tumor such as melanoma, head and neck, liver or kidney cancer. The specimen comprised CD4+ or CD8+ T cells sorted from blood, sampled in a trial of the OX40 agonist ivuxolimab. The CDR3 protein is CASSPPPALNTEAFF. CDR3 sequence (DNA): TGTGCCAGCTCACCACCGCCAGCTTTAAACACTGAAGCTTTCTTT. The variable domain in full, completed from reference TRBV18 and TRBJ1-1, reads NAGVMQNPRHLVRRRGQEARLRCSPMKGHSHVYWYRQLPEEGLKFMVYLQKENIIDESGMPKERFSAEFPKEGPSILRIQQVVRGDSAAYFCASSPPPALNTEAFFGQGTRLTVV.